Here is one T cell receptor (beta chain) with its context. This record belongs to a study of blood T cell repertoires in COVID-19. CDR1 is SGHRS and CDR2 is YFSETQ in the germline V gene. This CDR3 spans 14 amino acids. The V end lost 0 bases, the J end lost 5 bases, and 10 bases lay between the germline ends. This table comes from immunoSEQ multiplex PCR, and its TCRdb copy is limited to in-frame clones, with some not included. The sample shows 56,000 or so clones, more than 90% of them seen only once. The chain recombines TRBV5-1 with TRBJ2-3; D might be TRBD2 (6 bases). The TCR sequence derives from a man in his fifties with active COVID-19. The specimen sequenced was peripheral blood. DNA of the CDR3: TGCGCCAGCAGCTTGGACTCCGGGGGAGATACGCAGTATTTT. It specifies CASSLDSGGDTQYF.